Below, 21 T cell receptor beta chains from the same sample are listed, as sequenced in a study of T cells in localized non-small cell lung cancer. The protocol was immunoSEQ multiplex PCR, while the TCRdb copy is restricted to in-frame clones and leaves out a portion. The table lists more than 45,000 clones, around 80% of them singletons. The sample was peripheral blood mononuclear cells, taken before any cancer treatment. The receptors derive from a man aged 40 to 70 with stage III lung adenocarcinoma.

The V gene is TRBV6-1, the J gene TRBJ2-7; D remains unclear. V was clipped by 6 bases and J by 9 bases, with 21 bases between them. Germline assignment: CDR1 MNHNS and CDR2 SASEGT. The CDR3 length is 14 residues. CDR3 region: CASSQGPPLDLQYF. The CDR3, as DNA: TGTGCCAGCAGCCAAGGACCCCCCCTAGACTTGCAGTACTTC.

CDR3 DNA sequence: TGCGCCAGCAGTGAGCACCTAAAGCCGCCCGAGGGCTACACCTTC. Its translation is CASSEHLKPPEGYTF. The chain couples TRBV10-2 to TRBJ1-2, with D uncertain. The CDR3 runs to 15 residues. Germline lookup yields CDR1 WSHSY and CDR2 SAAADI. Trimming removed 2 bases at V and 8 bases at J, with 18 bases between.

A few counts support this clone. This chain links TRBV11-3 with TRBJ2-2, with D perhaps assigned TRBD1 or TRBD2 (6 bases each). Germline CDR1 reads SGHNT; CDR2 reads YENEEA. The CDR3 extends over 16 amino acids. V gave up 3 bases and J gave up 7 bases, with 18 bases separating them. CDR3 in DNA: TGTGCCAGCAGCTTTCCCTTCGGGGGACAAGACGGGGAGCTGTTTTTT. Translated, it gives CASSFPFGGQDGELFF.

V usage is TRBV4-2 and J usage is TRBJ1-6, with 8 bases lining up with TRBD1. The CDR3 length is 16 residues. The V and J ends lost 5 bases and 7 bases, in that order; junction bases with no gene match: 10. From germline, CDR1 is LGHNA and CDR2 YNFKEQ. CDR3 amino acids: CASSNPRAGGNSPLHF. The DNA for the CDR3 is TGTGCCAGCAGCAACCCCCGTGCAGGGGGCAATTCACCCCTCCACTTT.

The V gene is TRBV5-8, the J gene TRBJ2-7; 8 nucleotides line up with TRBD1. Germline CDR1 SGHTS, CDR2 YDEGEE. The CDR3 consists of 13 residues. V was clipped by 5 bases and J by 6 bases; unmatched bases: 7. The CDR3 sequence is CASRSTGASEQYF. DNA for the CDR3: TGTGCCAGCAGGTCGACAGGGGCCTCCGAGCAGTACTTC.

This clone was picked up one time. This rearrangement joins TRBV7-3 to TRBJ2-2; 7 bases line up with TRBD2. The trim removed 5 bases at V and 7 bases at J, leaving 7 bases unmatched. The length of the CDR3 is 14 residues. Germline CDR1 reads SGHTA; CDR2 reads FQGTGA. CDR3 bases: TGTGCCAGCAGCCAGACGGGAGGATTCGGGGAGCTGTTTTTT. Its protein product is CASSQTGGFGELFF.

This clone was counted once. The CDR3, as DNA: TGTGCCAGCAGCTTCTCGGGTGAACACACAGATACGCAGTATTTT. It translates to CASSFSGEHTDTQYF. J is TRBJ2-3 and V is TRBV7-3; D gene unclear. The length of the CDR3 is 15 residues. Deletions cut 3 bases from V and 2 bases from J, with 12 bases between. Germline values: CDR1 SGHTA, CDR2 FQGTGA.

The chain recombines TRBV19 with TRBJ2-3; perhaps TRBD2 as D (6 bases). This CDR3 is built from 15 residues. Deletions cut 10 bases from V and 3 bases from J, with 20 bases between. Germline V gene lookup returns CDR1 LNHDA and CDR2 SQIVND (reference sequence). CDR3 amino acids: CATKGGRARTDTQYF. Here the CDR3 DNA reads TGTGCCACCAAGGGAGGCAGGGCCCGTACAGATACGCAGTATTTT.

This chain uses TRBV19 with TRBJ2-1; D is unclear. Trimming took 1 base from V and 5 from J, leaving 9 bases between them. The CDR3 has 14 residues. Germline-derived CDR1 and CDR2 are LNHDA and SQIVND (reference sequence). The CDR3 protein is CASSIARANNEQFF. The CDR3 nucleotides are TGTGCCAGTAGTATAGCTCGAGCCAACAATGAGCAGTTCTTC.

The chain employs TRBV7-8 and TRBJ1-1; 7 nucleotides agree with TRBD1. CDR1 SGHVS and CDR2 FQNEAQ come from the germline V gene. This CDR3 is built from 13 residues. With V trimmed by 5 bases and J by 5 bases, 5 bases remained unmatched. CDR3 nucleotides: TGTGCCAGCAGCCAACAGGGGTGGACTGAAGCTTTCTTT. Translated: CASSQQGWTEAFF.

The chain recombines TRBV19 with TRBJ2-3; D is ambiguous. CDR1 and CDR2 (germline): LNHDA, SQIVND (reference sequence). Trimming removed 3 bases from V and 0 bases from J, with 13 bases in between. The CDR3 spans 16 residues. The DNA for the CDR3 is TGTGCCAGTAGTATTTTAGGGTTAACGAGCACAGATACGCAGTATTTT. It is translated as CASSILGLTSTDTQYF.

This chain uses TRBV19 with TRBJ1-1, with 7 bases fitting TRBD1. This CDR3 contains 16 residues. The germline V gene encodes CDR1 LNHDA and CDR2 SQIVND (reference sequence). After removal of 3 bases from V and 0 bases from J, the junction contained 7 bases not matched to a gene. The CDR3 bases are TGTGCCAGTAGTATCGGGCAGGGGGGGATGAACACTGAAGCTTTCTTT. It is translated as CASSIGQGGMNTEAFF.

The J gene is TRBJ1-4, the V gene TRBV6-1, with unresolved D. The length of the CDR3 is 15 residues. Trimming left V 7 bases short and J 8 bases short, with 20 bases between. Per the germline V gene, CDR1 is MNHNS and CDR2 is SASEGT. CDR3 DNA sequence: TGTGCCAGCACAACGGGAGACTCACATAGCGAAAAACTGTTTTTT. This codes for CASTTGDSHSEKLFF.

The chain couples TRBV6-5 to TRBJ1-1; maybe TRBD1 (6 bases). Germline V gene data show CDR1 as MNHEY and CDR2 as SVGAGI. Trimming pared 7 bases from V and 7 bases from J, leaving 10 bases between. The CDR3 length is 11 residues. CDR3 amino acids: CASIQGIEAFF. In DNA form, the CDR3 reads TGTGCCAGCATTCAGGGGATTGAAGCTTTCTTT.

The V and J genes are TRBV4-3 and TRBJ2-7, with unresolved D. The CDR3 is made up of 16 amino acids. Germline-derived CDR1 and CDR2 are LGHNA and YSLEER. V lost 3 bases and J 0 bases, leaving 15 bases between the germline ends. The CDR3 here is CASSQTPNPSSYEQYF. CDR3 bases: TGCGCCAGCAGCCAGACTCCGAATCCGAGCTCCTACGAGCAGTACTTC.

CDR3 DNA: TGTGCCAGCAGAGGGGTCTCCTACGAGCAGTACTTC. It is translated as CASRGVSYEQYF. J is TRBJ2-7 and V is TRBV5-6; TRBD1 might be the D (5 bases). Trimming took 5 bases from V and 0 from J, leaving 6 bases between them. The CDR3 is 12 residues long. Looked up from germline, CDR1 is SGHDT and CDR2 is YYEEEE. Based on the CDR3 plus reference TRBV5-6 and TRBJ2-7, the full variable domain is DAGVTQSPTHLIKTRGQQVTLRCSPKSGHDTVSWYQQALGQGPQFIFQYYEEEERQRGNFPDRFSGHQFPNYSSELNVNALLLGDSALYLCASRGVSYEQYFGPGTRLTVT.

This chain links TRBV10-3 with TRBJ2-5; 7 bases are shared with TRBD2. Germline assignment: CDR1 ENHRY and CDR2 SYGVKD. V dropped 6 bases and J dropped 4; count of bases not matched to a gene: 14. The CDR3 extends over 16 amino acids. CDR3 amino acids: CAISDGGGGSRETQYF. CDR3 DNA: TGTGCCATCAGCGACGGGGGAGGCGGGAGCCGAGAGACCCAGTACTTC.

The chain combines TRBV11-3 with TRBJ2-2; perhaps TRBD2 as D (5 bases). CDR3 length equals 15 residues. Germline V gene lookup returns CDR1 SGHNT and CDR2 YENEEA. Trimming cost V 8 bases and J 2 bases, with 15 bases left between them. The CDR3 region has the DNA TGTGCCAGCGGTCAAGGAGGTATAAACACCGGGGAGCTGTTTTTT. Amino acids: CASGQGGINTGELFF.

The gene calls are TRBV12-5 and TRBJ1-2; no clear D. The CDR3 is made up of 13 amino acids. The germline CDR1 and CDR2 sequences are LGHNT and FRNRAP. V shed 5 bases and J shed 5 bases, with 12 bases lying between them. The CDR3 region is CASGPRTGYGYTF. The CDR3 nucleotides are TGTGCTAGTGGTCCCCGGACCGGATATGGCTACACCTTC.

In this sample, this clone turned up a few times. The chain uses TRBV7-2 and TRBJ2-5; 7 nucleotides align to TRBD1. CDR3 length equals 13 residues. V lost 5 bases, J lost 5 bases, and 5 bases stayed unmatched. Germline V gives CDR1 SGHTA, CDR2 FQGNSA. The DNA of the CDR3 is TGTGCCAGCAGCGATATCAGGGGGGAGACCCAGTACTTC. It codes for CASSDIRGETQYF. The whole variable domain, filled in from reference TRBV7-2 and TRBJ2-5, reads GAGVSQSPSNKVTEKGKDVELRCDPISGHTALYWYRQSLGQGLEFLIYFQGNSAPDKSGLPSDRFSAERTGGSVSTLTIQRTQQEDSAVYLCASSDIRGETQYFGPGTRLLVL.

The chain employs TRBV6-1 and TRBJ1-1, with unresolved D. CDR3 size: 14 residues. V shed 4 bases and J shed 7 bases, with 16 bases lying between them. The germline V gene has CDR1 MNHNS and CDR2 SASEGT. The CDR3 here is CASSVGLKALEAFF. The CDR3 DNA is TGTGCCAGCAGTGTAGGACTTAAAGCTCTTGAAGCTTTCTTT.